The sequence of this TCR beta chain was determined in a study of blood T cell repertoires in COVID-19. Looking at the study overall: Whether acute or convalescent, the COVID-19 samples came from the United States, Italy and Spain.

This clone was counted a few times. Per the study methods: Estimation of nucleated cell counts relied on the amplification of reference gene primers. Libraries were prepared by immunoSEQ multiplex PCR; TCRdb keeps only in-frame clonotypes and omits some of them. From that table come the V and J calls and clone size; the DNA was used to work out D and trimming. The sample includes about 76,000 clones, 80% of them seen just once. V trimming: 6 bases; J trimming: 4 bases; junction bases outside the gene matches: 13. The CDR3 is 17 residues long. The germline CDR1 and CDR2 sequences are MDHEN and SYDVKM. The chain couples TRBV28 to TRBJ2-2; 8 bases fit TRBD1. Source material: peripheral blood. The sequence was obtained from a human donor in a cohort sampled during active COVID-19. In DNA form, the CDR3 reads TGTGCCAGCAGGCAGGACCCAGGGGGCGCCAGCACCGGGGAGCTGTTTTTT. Encoded protein: CASRQDPGGASTGELFF.